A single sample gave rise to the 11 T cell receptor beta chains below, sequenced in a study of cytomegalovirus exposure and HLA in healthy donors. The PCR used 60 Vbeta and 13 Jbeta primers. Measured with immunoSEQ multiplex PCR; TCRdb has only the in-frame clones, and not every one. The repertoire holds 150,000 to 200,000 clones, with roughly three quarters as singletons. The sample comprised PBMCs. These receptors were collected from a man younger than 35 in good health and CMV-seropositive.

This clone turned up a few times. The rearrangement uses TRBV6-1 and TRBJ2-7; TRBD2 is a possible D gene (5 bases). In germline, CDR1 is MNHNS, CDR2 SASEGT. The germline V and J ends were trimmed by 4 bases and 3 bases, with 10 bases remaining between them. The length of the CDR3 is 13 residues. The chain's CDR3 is CASSGGFHYEQYV. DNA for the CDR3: TGTGCCAGCAGTGGCGGGTTTCACTACGAGCAGTACGTC.

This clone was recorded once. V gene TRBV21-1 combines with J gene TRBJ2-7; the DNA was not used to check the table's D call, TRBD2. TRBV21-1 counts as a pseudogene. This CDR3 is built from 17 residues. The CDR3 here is CASSKVVTSGFSYEQYV. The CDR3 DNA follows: TGTGCCAGCAGCAAAGTGGTAACTAGCGGGTTCTCCTACGAGCAGTACGTC.

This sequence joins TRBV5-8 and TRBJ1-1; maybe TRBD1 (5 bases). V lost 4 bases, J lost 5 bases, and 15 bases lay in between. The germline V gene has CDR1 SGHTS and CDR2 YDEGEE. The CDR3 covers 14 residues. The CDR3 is CASSRAGGGTEAFF. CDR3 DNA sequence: TGTGCCAGCAGCCGGGCAGGCGGGGGAACTGAAGCTTTCTTT.

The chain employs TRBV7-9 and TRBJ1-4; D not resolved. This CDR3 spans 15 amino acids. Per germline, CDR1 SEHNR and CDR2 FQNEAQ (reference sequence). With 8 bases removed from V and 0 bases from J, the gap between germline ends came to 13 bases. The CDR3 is CASEPWSTTNEKLFF. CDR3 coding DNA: TGTGCCAGCGAGCCCTGGAGTACAACTAATGAAAAACTGTTTTTT.

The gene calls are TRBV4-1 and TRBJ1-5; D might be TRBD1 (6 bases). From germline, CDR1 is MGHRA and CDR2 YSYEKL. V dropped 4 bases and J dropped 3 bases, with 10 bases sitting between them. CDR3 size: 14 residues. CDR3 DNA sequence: TGCGCCAGCAGCCTCCGACAGGACAATCAGCCCCAGCATTTT. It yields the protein CASSLRQDNQPQHF.

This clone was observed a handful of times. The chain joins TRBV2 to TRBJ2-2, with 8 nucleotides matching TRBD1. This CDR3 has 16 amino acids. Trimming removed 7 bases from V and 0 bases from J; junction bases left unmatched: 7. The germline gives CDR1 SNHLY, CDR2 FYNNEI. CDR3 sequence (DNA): TGTGCCAGCATCGGCTCGACAGGGGCGAACACCGGGGAGCTGTTTTTT. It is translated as CASIGSTGANTGELFF.

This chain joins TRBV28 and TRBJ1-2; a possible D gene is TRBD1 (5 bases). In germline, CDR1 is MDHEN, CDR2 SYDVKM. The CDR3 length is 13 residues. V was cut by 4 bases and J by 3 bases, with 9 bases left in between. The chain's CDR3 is CASSSGRYYGYTF. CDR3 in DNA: TGTGCCAGCAGTTCAGGGCGGTACTATGGCTACACCTTC.

This CDR3 is CASSQPTGTKTQYF. CDR3 nucleotide sequence: TGTGCCAGCAGCCAACCCACAGGGACGAAGACCCAGTACTTC. This chain uses TRBV6-5 with TRBJ2-5; D perhaps matches TRBD1 (6 bases). The CDR3 length is 14 residues. Germline CDR1 is MNHEY and CDR2 is SVGAGI. V lost 6 bases and J 6 bases, leaving 17 bases between the germline ends.

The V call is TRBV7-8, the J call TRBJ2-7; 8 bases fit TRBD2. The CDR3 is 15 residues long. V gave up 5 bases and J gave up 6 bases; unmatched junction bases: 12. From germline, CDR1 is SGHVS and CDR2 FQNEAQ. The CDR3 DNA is TGTGCCAGCAGCGAACGGGGGGGGTTAGGTCGCGAGCAGTACGTC. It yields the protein CASSERGGLGREQYV.

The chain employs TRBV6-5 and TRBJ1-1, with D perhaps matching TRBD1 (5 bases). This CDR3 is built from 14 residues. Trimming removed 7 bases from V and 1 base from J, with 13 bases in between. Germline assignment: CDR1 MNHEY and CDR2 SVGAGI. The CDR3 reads CASIHAGGNTEAFF. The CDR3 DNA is TGTGCCAGCATCCACGCCGGGGGGAACACTGAAGCTTTCTTT.

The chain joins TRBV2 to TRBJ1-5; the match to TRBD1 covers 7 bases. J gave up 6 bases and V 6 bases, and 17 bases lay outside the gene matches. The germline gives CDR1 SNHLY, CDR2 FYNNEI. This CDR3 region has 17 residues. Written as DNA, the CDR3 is TGTGCCAGCAGCACACCCAAAAAGGGGGCCATTCCTCAGCCCCAGCATTTT. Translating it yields CASSTPKKGAIPQPQHF.